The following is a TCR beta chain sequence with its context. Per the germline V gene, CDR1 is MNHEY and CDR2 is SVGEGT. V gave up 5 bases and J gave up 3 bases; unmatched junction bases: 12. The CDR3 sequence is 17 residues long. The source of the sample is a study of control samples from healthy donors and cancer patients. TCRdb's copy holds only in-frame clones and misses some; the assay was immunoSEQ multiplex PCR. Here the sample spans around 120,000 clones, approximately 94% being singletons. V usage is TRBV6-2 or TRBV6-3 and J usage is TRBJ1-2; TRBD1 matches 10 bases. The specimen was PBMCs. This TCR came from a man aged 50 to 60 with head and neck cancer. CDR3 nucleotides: TGTGCCAGCAGTCATAAACCGAGACAGGGGGCCTACTATGGCTACACCTTC. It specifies CASSHKPRQGAYYGYTF.